Only a few counts were recorded for the clone carrying this T cell receptor beta chain. The antigen is unknown. Every donor contributed 8 to 10 milliliters of peripheral blood by blood draw. This sample is drawn from a study of blood T cells in healthy people across ages. Study findings and constraints: Both naive CD4+ cell counts and diversity were greater in long-lived donors than in aged donors.

Germline assignment: CDR1 SEHNR and CDR2 FQNEAQ (reference sequence). The CDR3 runs to 14 residues. Primers used in a second PCR of about 7 to 12 cycles were a sample-barcoded 5' primer and a J-beta primer mix. Via MiXCR, TCRdb re-called the 5' RACE reads, giving one row per CDR3 protein. This table holds fewer than 600,000 distinct CDR3 sequences, over 25% found once. The same data also contributed to another study, on T cells of mothers and their children. Turning to that study: Mothers yielded over 8 million CDR3 reads, children 3 million to 3.5 million each. Similar effects of thymic selection on TCR recombination output were recorded in related and unrelated pairs.

This chain links TRBV7-9 with TRBJ2-5, with no clear D. The J call is doubtful: the DNA matches TRBJ2-1 better. Sequencing input: blood. The sequence came from a boy aged 2-15 years in good health. The CDR3 sequence: CASSLAVESNEQFF. DNA of the CDR3: TGTGCCAGCAGCTTAGCTGTTGAGAGCAATGAGCAGTTCTTC.